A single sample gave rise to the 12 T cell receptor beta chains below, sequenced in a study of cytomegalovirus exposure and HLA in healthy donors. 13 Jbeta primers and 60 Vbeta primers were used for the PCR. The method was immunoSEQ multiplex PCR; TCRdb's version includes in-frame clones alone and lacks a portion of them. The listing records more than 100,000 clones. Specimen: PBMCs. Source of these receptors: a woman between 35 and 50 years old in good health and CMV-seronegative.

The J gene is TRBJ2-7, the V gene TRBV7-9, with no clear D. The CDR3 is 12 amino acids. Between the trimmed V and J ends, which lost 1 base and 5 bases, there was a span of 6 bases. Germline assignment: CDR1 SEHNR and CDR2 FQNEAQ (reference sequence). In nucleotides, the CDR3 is TGTGCCAGCAGCTTAGGAGTAGACGAGCAGTACTTC. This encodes CASSLGVDEQYF.

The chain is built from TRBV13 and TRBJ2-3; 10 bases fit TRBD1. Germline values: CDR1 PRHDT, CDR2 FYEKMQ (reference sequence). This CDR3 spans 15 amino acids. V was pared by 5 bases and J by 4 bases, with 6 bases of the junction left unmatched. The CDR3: CASSLRDRGPDTQYF. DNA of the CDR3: TGTGCCAGCAGCCTCCGGGACAGGGGCCCAGATACGCAGTATTTT. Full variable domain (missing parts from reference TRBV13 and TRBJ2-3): AAGVIQSPRHLIKEKRETATLKCYPIPRHDTVYWYQQGPGQDPQFLISFYEKMQSDKGSIPDRFSAQQFSDYHSELNMSSLELGDSALYFCASSLRDRGPDTQYFGPGTRLTVL.

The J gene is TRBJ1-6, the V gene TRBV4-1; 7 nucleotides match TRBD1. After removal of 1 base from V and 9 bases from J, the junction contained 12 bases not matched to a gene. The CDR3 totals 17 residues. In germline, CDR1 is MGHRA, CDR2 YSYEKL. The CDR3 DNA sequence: TGCGCCAGCAGCCAAGGATTTGGACAGGTGGGGAGTTCACCCCTCCACTTT. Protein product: CASSQGFGQVGSSPLHF.

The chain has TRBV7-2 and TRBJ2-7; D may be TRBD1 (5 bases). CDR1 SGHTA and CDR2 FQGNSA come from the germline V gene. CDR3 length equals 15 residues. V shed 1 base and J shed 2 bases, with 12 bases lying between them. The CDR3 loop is CASSLGATDTYEQYF. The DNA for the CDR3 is TGTGCCAGCAGCTTAGGGGCGACGGACACCTACGAGCAGTACTTC.

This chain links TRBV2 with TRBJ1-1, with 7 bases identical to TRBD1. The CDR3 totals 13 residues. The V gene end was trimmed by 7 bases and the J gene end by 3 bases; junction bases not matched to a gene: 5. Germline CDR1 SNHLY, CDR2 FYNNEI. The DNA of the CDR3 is TGTGCCAGCAAGGGGCAGGGGGACACTGAAGCTTTCTTT. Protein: CASKGQGDTEAFF.

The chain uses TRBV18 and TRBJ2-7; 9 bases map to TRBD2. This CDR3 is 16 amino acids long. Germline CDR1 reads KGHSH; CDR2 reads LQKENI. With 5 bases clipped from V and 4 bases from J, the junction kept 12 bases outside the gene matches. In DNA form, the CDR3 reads TGTGCCAGCTCAAAAGAGTCTAGCGGGACAAGGTACGAGCAGTACTTC. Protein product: CASSKESSGTRYEQYF.

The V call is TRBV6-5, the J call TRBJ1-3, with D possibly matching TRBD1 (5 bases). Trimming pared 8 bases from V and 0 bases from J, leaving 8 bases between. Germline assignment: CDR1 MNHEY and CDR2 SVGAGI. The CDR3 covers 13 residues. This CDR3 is CASRGGSGNTIYF. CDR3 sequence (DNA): TGTGCCAGCCGGGGGGGCTCTGGAAACACCATATATTTT.

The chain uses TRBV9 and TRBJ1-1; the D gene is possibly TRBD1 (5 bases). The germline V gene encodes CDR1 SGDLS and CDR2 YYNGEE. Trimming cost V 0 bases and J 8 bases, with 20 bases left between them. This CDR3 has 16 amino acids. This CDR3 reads CASSVAGGTGHREAFF. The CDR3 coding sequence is TGTGCCAGCAGCGTAGCCGGCGGTACAGGCCATAGGGAAGCTTTCTTT.

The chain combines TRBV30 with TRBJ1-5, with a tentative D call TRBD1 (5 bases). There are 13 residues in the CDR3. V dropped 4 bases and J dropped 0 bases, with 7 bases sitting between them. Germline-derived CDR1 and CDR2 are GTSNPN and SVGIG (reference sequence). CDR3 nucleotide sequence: TGTGCCTGGAAGACAGATAGCAATCAGCCCCAGCATTTT. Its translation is CAWKTDSNQPQHF.

The DNA of the CDR3 is TGTGCCAGCAGTCCCCCCCAGGGAATCGGCTACACCTTC. Amino acid sequence: CASSPPQGIGYTF. The chain carries TRBV6-6 and TRBJ1-2, with D possibly TRBD1 on 5 matching bases. With 5 bases removed from V and 8 bases from J, the gap between germline ends came to 15 bases. Germline V gives CDR1 MNHNY, CDR2 SVGAGI (reference sequence). The CDR3 consists of 13 residues.

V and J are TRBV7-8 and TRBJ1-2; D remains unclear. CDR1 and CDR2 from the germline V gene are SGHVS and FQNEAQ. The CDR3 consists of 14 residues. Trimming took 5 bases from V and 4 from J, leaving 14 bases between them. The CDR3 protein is CASSPIGVRYGYTF. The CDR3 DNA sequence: TGTGCCAGCAGCCCCATCGGGGTTCGCTATGGCTACACCTTC.

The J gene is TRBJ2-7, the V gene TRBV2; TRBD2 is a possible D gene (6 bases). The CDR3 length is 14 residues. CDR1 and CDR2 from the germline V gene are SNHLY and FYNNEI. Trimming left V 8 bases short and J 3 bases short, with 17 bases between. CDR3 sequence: CASLRGILDYEQYF. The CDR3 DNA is TGTGCCAGCCTCCGCGGGATTTTGGACTACGAGCAGTACTTC.